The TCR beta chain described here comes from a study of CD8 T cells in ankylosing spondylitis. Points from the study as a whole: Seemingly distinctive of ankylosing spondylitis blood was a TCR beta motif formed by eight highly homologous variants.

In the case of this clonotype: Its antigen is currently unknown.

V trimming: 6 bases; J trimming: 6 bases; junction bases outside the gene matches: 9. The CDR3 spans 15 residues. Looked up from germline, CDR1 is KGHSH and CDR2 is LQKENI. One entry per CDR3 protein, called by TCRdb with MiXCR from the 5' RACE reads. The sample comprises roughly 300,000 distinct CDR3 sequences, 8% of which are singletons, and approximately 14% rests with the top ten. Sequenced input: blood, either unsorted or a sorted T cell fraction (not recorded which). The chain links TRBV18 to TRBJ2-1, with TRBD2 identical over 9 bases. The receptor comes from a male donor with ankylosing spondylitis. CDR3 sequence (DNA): TGTGCCAGCTCCTTAGGACTAGCGAATATCAATGAGCAGTTCTTC. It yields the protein CASSLGLANINEQFF.